This record looks at one T cell receptor beta chain sequence and its context. The sample is drawn from a study of shared clonotypes between healthy human individuals. Study background: Sampling drew on donors who were a couple of women and a few men aged 18 to 49.

Using 200 ng DNA, 32,000 or so T cell genomes, the sorted-subset replicate PCRs were run. Method: immunoSEQ multiplex PCR; TCRdb's copy keeps in-frame clones and lacks some. The sample has some 2 million clones; 85% to 95% are singletons. The V gene's germline CDR1 is SNHLY and CDR2 FYNNEI. The ends were cut back, 8 bases at V and 4 bases at J, with 12 bases in the middle. The CDR3 length is 13 residues. This chain connects TRBV2 to TRBJ1-5, with D perhaps TRBD1 (6 bases). The origin of this receptor is a man aged 18 to 30 in good health. Sequenced input: naive CD4+ T cells sorted from blood. Subset meaning: CD45RA+ positively selected. Here the CDR3 DNA reads TGTGCCAGCGAAACCAGGGGTAATCAGCCCCAGCATTTT. It encodes CASETRGNQPQHF.